Below, 25 T cell receptor beta chains from the same sample are listed, as sequenced in a study of blood T cells in healthy people across ages. A second PCR of 7 to 11 cycles used a sample-barcoded 5' primer and a J-beta primer mix. TCRdb reprocessed the 5' RACE reads via MiXCR and lists one record per CDR3 protein. The sample consists of 1.5 million to 2 million distinct CDR3 sequences, 28% of them appearing once. Sequenced: blood. The source is a woman aged 30 to 39 in good health.

V is TRBV5-5 and J is TRBJ2-3; a possible D gene is TRBD2 (6 bases). Germline CDR1 reads SGHKS; CDR2 reads YYEKEE (reference sequence). Trimming removed 2 bases at V and 2 bases at J, with 15 bases between. This CDR3 is 16 amino acids long. DNA for the CDR3: TGTGCCAGCAGCTTCGTGGAGGGCCCATCCACAGATACGCAGTATTTT. Translation gives CASSFVEGPSTDTQYF.

This clonotype was detected only a few times. CDR3 DNA: TGCGCCAGCAGCTTGGATCCGTCGCGACAGCCCCAGCATTTT. Protein sequence: CASSLDPSRQPQHF. The gene calls are TRBV5-1 and TRBJ1-5; no clear D. Between the trimmed V and J ends, which lost 0 bases and 7 bases, there was a span of 11 bases. The CDR3 has 14 amino acids. Germline V CDR1 and CDR2: SGHRS, YFSETQ.

The genes are TRBV4-2 and TRBJ2-3; TRBD2 matches 8 bases. This CDR3 contains 15 residues. CDR1 is LGHNA, CDR2 YNFKEQ, per germline. V shed 0 bases, J shed 5 bases, and the junction held 4 bases outside the gene matches. The CDR3: CASSQEARGEDTQYF. Here the CDR3 DNA reads TGTGCCAGCAGCCAAGAAGCGCGGGGGGAAGATACGCAGTATTTT.

This chain connects TRBV12-3 or TRBV12-4 to TRBJ1-2; D remains unclear. The CDR3 has 14 residues. Trimming took 5 bases from V and 4 from J, leaving 14 bases between them. CDR3 region: CASSPLLGAYGYTF. For the CDR3, the DNA is TGTGCCAGCAGTCCCCTGCTTGGAGCCTATGGCTACACCTTC.

V and J are TRBV20-1 and TRBJ1-1; D not resolved. The germline CDR1 and CDR2 sequences are DFQATT and SNEGSKA (reference sequence). The CDR3 extends over 14 amino acids. V gave up 0 bases and J gave up 6 bases, with 14 bases separating them. CDR3 bases: TGCAGTGCTAGAGACTCGATAAGACGGTCTGAAGCTTTCTTT. Protein: CSARDSIRRSEAFF.

This clonotype was observed a handful of times. The J gene is TRBJ2-7, the V gene TRBV6-2 or TRBV6-3; D may be TRBD1 (6 bases). Trimming removed 5 bases from V and 0 bases from J, with 11 bases in between. Germline CDR1 reads MNHEY; CDR2 reads SVGEGT. CDR3 length equals 14 residues. In nucleotides, the CDR3 is TGTGCCAGCAGTATTCAGGGGTACTCCTACGAGCAGTACTTC. Translated: CASSIQGYSYEQYF.

The rearrangement joins TRBV12-3 or TRBV12-4 to TRBJ2-5; 9 nucleotides agree with TRBD1. Germline trimming cut 1 base from V and 5 bases from J; bases unmatched to any gene: 8. The CDR3 extends over 16 amino acids. The CDR3 reads CASSLDHLTGGETQYF. The DNA of the CDR3 is TGTGCCAGCAGTTTAGACCATTTGACAGGGGGGGAGACCCAGTACTTC.

This clonotype was counted at least ten times. The J gene is TRBJ2-7, the V gene TRBV27; D is uncertain. The CDR3 is 10 residues long. Trimming took 8 bases from V and 4 from J, leaving 6 bases between them. Germline CDR1 is MNHEY and CDR2 is SMNVEV (reference sequence). CDR3 bases: TGTGCCAGCTCAATATACGAGCAGTACTTC. Translating gives CASSIYEQYF.

This clonotype was counted many times. The genes are TRBV6-2 or TRBV6-3 and TRBJ1-2; D possibly corresponds to TRBD1 (6 bases). CDR3 length equals 15 residues. The germline CDR1 and CDR2 sequences are MNHEY and SVGEGT. Trimming removed 0 bases from V and 3 bases from J, with 11 bases in between. In nucleotides, the CDR3 is TGTGCCAGCAGTTACTCCTACAGGGAAGACTATGGCTACACCTTC. Protein: CASSYSYREDYGYTF.

There are many counts of this clonotype. V is TRBV12-3 or TRBV12-4 and J is TRBJ2-5; D not certain. Trimming took 4 bases from V and 5 from J, leaving 11 bases between them. The CDR3 spans 13 residues. The CDR3 region is CASSSTLRETQYF. For the CDR3, the DNA is TGTGCCAGCAGTTCCACGCTAAGGGAGACCCAGTACTTC.

In this sample, this clonotype turned up a few times. The rearrangement links TRBV20-1 to TRBJ2-7, with 8 bases matching TRBD1. CDR1 is DFQATT, CDR2 SNEGSKA, per germline (reference sequence). This CDR3 region has 11 residues. Trimming removed 6 bases from V and 2 bases from J; junction bases left unmatched: 0. CDR3 loop: CSAQGAYEQYF. CDR3 in DNA: TGCAGTGCACAGGGGGCCTACGAGCAGTACTTC.

The J gene is TRBJ1-2, the V gene TRBV20-1; D unresolved. The CDR3 covers 11 residues. The V gene lost 4 bases and the J gene lost 7 bases, with 10 bases spanning the gap. CDR1 is DFQATT and CDR2 is SNEGSKA in the germline V gene (reference sequence). The CDR3 coding sequence is TGCAGTGCTACCAGAAGCCCTGGCTACACCTTC. Protein sequence: CSATRSPGYTF.

The V and J genes are TRBV12-3 or TRBV12-4 and TRBJ2-1; 10 bases agree with TRBD2. With V trimmed by 8 bases and J by 7 bases, 5 bases remained unmatched. This CDR3 is built from 13 residues. The CDR3 coding sequence is TGTGCCAGCTGCACTAGCGGGGTAAATGAGCAGTTCTTC. Protein: CASCTSGVNEQFF.

This clonotype was seen at least ten times. The genes are TRBV5-1 and TRBJ1-2, with 7 bases lining up with TRBD1. Unmatched junction bases numbered 6, after V lost 1 base and J lost 6 bases. Germline-derived CDR1 and CDR2 are SGHRS and YFSETQ. This CDR3 has 14 amino acids. The CDR3, as DNA: TGCGCCAGCAGCTTGCCGACAGGGACGGATGGCTACACCTTC. It translates to CASSLPTGTDGYTF. Complete variable domain (other parts from reference TRBV5-1 and TRBJ1-2): KAGVTQTPRYLIKTRGQQVTLSCSPISGHRSVSWYQQTPGQGLQFLFEYFSETQRNKGNFPGRFSGRQFSNSRSEMNVSTLELGDSALYLCASSLPTGTDGYTFGSGTRLTVV.

The rearrangement uses TRBV7-2 and TRBJ2-3; no reliable D call. Germline assignment: CDR1 SGHTA and CDR2 FQGNSA. V lost 2 bases to trimming and J lost 4 bases, with 10 bases between them. There are 14 residues in the CDR3. CDR3 DNA sequence: TGTGCCAGCAGCTTACTGGCGTTTGCAGATACGCAGTATTTT. It is translated as CASSLLAFADTQYF. The whole variable domain, filled in from reference TRBV7-2 and TRBJ2-3, reads GAGVSQSPSNKVTEKGKDVELRCDPISGHTALYWYRQSLGQGLEFLIYFQGNSAPDKSGLPSDRFSAERTGGSVSTLTIQRTQQEDSAVYLCASSLLAFADTQYFGPGTRLTVL.

The J gene is TRBJ2-1, the V gene TRBV6-6; 7 bases line up with TRBD2. V was pared by 0 bases and J by 5 bases, with 10 bases of the junction left unmatched. Germline-derived CDR1 and CDR2 are MNHNY and SVGAGI (reference sequence). This CDR3 has 17 amino acids. CDR3 amino acids: CASSYSKPAGTDNEQFF. The CDR3 DNA reads TGTGCCAGCAGTTACTCGAAGCCAGCGGGAACAGACAATGAGCAGTTCTTC.

There are a few counts of this clonotype. The chain has TRBV7-2 and TRBJ2-1; either TRBD1 or TRBD2 may fit D (5 bases each). The V gene lost 5 bases and the J gene lost 2 bases, with 10 bases spanning the gap. The CDR3 is 14 amino acids. In germline, CDR1 is SGHTA, CDR2 FQGNSA. CDR3: CASSRDHPYNEQFF. CDR3 in DNA: TGTGCCAGCAGCCGGGACCACCCCTACAATGAGCAGTTCTTC.

This clonotype was counted between two and nine times. The V and J genes are TRBV7-2 and TRBJ2-5, with D possibly TRBD2 on 5 matching bases. Trimming left V 5 bases short and J 7 bases short, with 23 bases between. Germline V gives CDR1 SGHTA, CDR2 FQGNSA. This CDR3 spans 16 amino acids. The CDR3 loop is CASSPGGAGSRGTQYF. CDR3 DNA: TGTGCCAGCAGCCCTGGAGGTGCGGGCTCCCGAGGGACCCAGTACTTC.

This clonotype was detected once. The chain couples TRBV6-1 to TRBJ2-6; 9 nucleotides match TRBD1. Germline V lookup: CDR1 MNHNS, CDR2 SASEGT. J lost 1 base, V lost 6 bases, and 10 bases had no gene match. This CDR3 comprises 18 residues. Here the CDR3 reads CASSPAGTGRSGANVLTF. CDR3 bases: TGTGCCAGCAGCCCGGCGGGGACAGGGAGGTCTGGGGCCAACGTCCTGACTTTC.

The chain links TRBV28 to TRBJ2-4; TRBD2 agrees at 11 bases. The DNA end lines up better with TRBJ2-7; the J call may be wrong. Germline-derived CDR1 and CDR2 are MDHEN and SYDVKM. The CDR3 contains 15 residues. The CDR3 DNA sequence: TGTGCCAGCATAGCGGGGGGGCTCACCGCCTACGAGCAGTACTTC. Amino acid sequence: CASIAGGLTAYEQYF.

V gene TRBV5-1 combines with J gene TRBJ1-1, with D possibly matching TRBD1 (5 bases). Trimming pared 2 bases from V and 0 bases from J, leaving 11 bases between. CDR3 length: 15 residues. Germline CDR1 reads SGHRS; CDR2 reads YFSETQ. CDR3 DNA: TGCGCCAGCAGCTTACAGGCCGTTATGAACACTGAAGCTTTCTTT. Translation: CASSLQAVMNTEAFF.

The table lists this clonotype with many counts. The rearrangement links TRBV12-3 or TRBV12-4 to TRBJ2-7, with D tentatively TRBD2 (5 bases). V was shortened by 1 base and J by 5 bases, with 12 bases between the two germline ends. The CDR3 has 14 amino acids. CDR3 amino acids: CASSLGRQGDEQYF. CDR3 DNA: TGTGCCAGCAGTTTAGGGAGGCAAGGCGACGAGCAGTACTTC.

The V and J genes are TRBV6-5 and TRBJ1-2; D remains unclear. The CDR3 totals 15 residues. Germline V CDR1 and CDR2: MNHEY, SVGAGI. V was shortened by 2 bases and J by 5 bases, with 15 bases between the two germline ends. The CDR3 DNA sequence: TGTGCCAGCAGTTACGGCAGGCTCCTCGTGTATGGCTACACCTTC. It is translated as CASSYGRLLVYGYTF.

A note on this clonotype: It may be a read error: a sequence one base away is much more abundant. The chain has TRBV29-1 and TRBJ2-5, with 7 nucleotides matching TRBD1. V was clipped by 7 bases and J by 11 bases; unmatched bases: 13. The CDR3 runs to 12 residues. Germline V gives CDR1 SQVTM, CDR2 ANQGSEA. DNA of the CDR3: TGCAGCGACAGACAGGGTGGGGGTGAGCAGTACTTC. This codes for CSDRQGGGEQYF. The full variable domain, its missing parts supplied by reference TRBV29-1 and TRBJ2-5, is SAVISQKPSRDICQRGTSLTIQCQVDSQVTMMFWYRQQPGQSLTLIATANQGSEATYESGFVIDKFPISRPNLTFSTLTVSNMSPEDSSIYLCSDRQGGGEQYFGPGTRLLVL.

Only a few counts were recorded for this clonotype. The rearrangement links TRBV20-1 to TRBJ1-5; D gene ambiguous. V was pared by 1 base and J by 5 bases, with 6 bases between. Germline assignment: CDR1 DFQATT and CDR2 SNEGSKA (reference sequence). The CDR3 totals 12 residues. The CDR3 reads CSARASDQPQHF. The DNA of the CDR3 is TGCAGTGCTAGAGCTTCCGATCAGCCCCAGCATTTT.